This T cell receptor (beta chain) was profiled in a study of Ad26.COV2.S vaccination and SARS-CoV-2 variants. As for the study in general: Doses of Ad26.COV2.S were injected into muscle once or twice, 56 days apart.

The assay was immunoSEQ multiplex PCR, and TCRdb's table has in-frame clones only and misses some. The data hold a few hundred thousand clones, with around 93% observed a single time. Treatment of the sample: roughly 20 received Ad26.COV2.S at low or high dose, single or two shots; several received placebo; per-sample allocation not given. On day 63 after the first injection, vaccine and placebo recipients gave samples. A word on this clone: A read error may produce the germline difference seen at one junction end.

The CDR3 sequence is 14 residues long. CDR1 and CDR2 from the germline V gene are SSHAT and FNYEAQ (reference sequence). This receptor was identified in a person between 18 and 60 years old who received the Ad26.COV2.S COVID-19 vaccine or a placebo. The material was peripheral blood, obtained in a trial of Ad26.COV2.S vaccine versus placebo. The genes are TRBV7-7 and TRBJ2-5, with a weak D call TRBD1 (6 bases). This CDR3 reads CASSQNRVGETQYF. CDR3 sequence (DNA): TGTGCTAGCAGCCAGAACAGGGTTGGGGAGACCCAGTACTTC. The full variable domain, in which reference TRBV7-7 and TRBJ2-5 provide the parts outside the CDR3, is GAGVSQSPRYKVTKRGQDVTLRCDPISSHATLYWYQQALGQGPEFLTYFNYEAQPDKSGLPSDRFSAERPEGSISTLTIQRTEQRDSAMYRCASSQNRVGETQYFGPGTRLLVL.